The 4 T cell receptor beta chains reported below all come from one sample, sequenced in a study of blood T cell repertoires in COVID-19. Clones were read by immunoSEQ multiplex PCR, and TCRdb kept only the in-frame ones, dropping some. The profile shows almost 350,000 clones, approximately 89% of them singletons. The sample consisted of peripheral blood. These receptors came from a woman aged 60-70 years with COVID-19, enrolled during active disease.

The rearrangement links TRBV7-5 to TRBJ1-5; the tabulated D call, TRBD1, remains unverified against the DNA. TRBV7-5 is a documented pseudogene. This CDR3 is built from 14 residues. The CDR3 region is CARSFLGANQPQHF. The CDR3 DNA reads TGTGCCAGAAGCTTCTTGGGGGCTAATCAGCCCCAGCATTTT.

CDR3 in amino acids: CASSPGTGAPSQPQHF. CDR3 bases: TGTGCCAGCAGCCCAGGGACAGGCGCTCCATCTCAGCCCCAGCATTTT. The rearrangement uses TRBV7-2 and TRBJ1-5; 8 bases match TRBD1. V was clipped by 5 bases and J by 6 bases; unmatched bases: 12. CDR3 length: 16 amino acids. Germline CDR1 is SGHTA and CDR2 is FQGNSA. Full variable domain (rest looked up from reference TRBV7-2 and TRBJ1-5): GAGVSQSPSNKVTEKGKDVELRCDPISGHTALYWYRQSLGQGLEFLIYFQGNSAPDKSGLPSDRFSAERTGGSVSTLTIQRTQQEDSAVYLCASSPGTGAPSQPQHFGDGTRLSIL.

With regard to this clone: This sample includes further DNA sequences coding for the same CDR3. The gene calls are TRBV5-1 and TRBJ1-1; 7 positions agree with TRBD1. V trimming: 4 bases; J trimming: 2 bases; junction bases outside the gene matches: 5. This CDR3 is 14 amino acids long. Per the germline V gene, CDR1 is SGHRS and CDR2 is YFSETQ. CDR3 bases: TGCGCCAGCAGCCCCGGGACAGCTAACACTGAAGCTTTCTTT. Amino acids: CASSPGTANTEAFF.

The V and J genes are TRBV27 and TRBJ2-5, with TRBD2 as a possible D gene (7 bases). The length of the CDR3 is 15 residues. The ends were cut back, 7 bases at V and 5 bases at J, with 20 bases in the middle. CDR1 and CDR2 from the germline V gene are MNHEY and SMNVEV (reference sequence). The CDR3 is CASNTRPGGPETQYF. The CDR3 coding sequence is TGTGCCAGCAACACCCGACCGGGGGGCCCGGAGACCCAGTACTTC.